This is a list of T cell receptor beta chains from one sample in a study of human T cells and chemical hapten exposure. TCRdb processed the RACE reads anew with MiXCR; each CDR3 protein has one entry. The repertoire holds about 350,000 distinct CDR3 sequences, with under 6.5% as singletons. The sequenced sample was whole blood, obtained in connection with sensitization to the hapten diphenylcyclopropenone (DPC). These receptors originate from a young woman with alopecia areata. Some clones in this sample may be carry-over from other donors' samples. CDR3s include the opening cysteine and the closing phenylalanine or tryptophan. A D gene is named only where the DNA matches it firmly. The size of a clone is reported for some rows only, either as once, few or many, or as a class for expanded clones.

D gene: TRBD2; CDR3 length: 14; clone size: few; V gene: TRBV7-2; J gene: TRBJ2-5; CDR3 DNA: TGTGCCAGCAGTGGGGAAGCGGGGCGAGAGACCCAGTACTTC; CDR3 protein: CASSGEAGRETQYF
D gene: NA; CDR3 length: 11; clone size: few; V gene: TRBV2; J gene: TRBJ1-2; CDR3 DNA: TGTGCCAGCTGGGCATTCTATGGCTACACCTTC; CDR3 protein: CASWAFYGYTF
D gene: NA; CDR3 length: 12; clone size: many; V gene: TRBV11-1; J gene: TRBJ1-1; CDR3 DNA: TGTGCCAGCAGCTCCACCGACGGGAAAGCTTTCTTT; CDR3 protein: CASSSTDGKAFF
D gene: TRBD1; CDR3 length: 13; clone size: NA; V gene: TRBV5-1; J gene: TRBJ1-2; CDR3 DNA: TGCGCCAGCAGCCACGGACAGGGCGGCGGCTACACCTTC; CDR3 protein: CASSHGQGGGYTF
D gene: NA; CDR3 length: 14; clone size: many; V gene: TRBV29-1; J gene: TRBJ2-3; CDR3 DNA: TGCAGCGTTAGTAGCCCTACCGCCACAGATACGCAGTATTTT; CDR3 protein: CSVSSPTATDTQYF
D gene: NA; CDR3 length: 14; clone size: NA; V gene: TRBV12-3/TRBV12-4; J gene: TRBJ1-5; CDR3 DNA: TGTGCCAGCAGTTTGCTAGAAGGCAATCAGCCCCAGCATTTT; CDR3 protein: CASSLLEGNQPQHF
D gene: TRBD1; CDR3 length: 15; clone size: many; V gene: TRBV7-3; J gene: TRBJ1-1; CDR3 DNA: TGTGCCAGCAGCTTAGGGCCTGGGACAGGGGGCAAAGCTTTCTTT; CDR3 protein: CASSLGPGTGGKAFF
D gene: NA; CDR3 length: 14; clone size: many; V gene: TRBV5-1; J gene: TRBJ2-1; CDR3 DNA: TGCGCCAGCAGCTTAGGCCCCAGAAACAATGAGCAGTTCTTC; CDR3 protein: CASSLGPRNNEQFF
D gene: NA; CDR3 length: 16; clone size: many; V gene: TRBV4-2; J gene: TRBJ1-2; CDR3 DNA: TGTGCCAGCAGCCAAGATCGCGACAGGTTGCACTATGGCTACACCTTC; CDR3 protein: CASSQDRDRLHYGYTF
D gene: NA; CDR3 length: 15; clone size: NA; V gene: TRBV4-1; J gene: TRBJ2-5; CDR3 DNA: TGCGCCAGCAGCCAAACCCCGCAGTACCAAGAGACCCAGTACTTC; CDR3 protein: CASSQTPQYQETQYF
D gene: NA; CDR3 length: 15; clone size: many; V gene: TRBV6-1; J gene: TRBJ1-2; CDR3 DNA: TGTGCCAGCACCGCCGCGAGGGGAGCTAACTATGGCTACACCTTC; CDR3 protein: CASTAARGANYGYTF
D gene: NA; CDR3 length: 11; clone size: many; V gene: TRBV29-1; J gene: TRBJ2-4; CDR3 DNA: TGCAGCGTTGAAGAGTGGAACATTCAGTACTTC; CDR3 protein: CSVEEWNIQYF
D gene: TRBD1; CDR3 length: 12; clone size: NA; V gene: TRBV24-1; J gene: TRBJ2-3; CDR3 DNA: TGTGCCACGTCACAGGGGGCAGATACGCAGTATTTT; CDR3 protein: CATSQGADTQYF
D gene: NA; CDR3 length: 12; clone size: few; V gene: TRBV6-4; J gene: TRBJ2-3; CDR3 DNA: TGTGCCAGCAGCCCCTCCGAATCACGGATGAATTTT; CDR3 protein: CASSPSESRMNF
D gene: NA; CDR3 length: 13; clone size: few; V gene: TRBV29-1; J gene: TRBJ2-5; CDR3 DNA: TGCAGCGTTGAGGACAGAAGTCAAGAGACCCAGTACTTC; CDR3 protein: CSVEDRSQETQYF
D gene: TRBD1; CDR3 length: 14; clone size: few; V gene: TRBV29-1; J gene: TRBJ2-7; CDR3 DNA: TGCAGCGTTGAGGACCCGGGACAGGGGGACGAGCAGTACTTC; CDR3 protein: CSVEDPGQGDEQYF
D gene: TRBD1; CDR3 length: 16; clone size: few; V gene: TRBV5-1; J gene: TRBJ1-1; CDR3 DNA: TGCGCCAGCAGCTCCGGGACAGGGACCATGAACACTGAAGCTTTCTTT; CDR3 protein: CASSSGTGTMNTEAFF
D gene: TRBD2; CDR3 length: 16; clone size: NA; V gene: TRBV24-1; J gene: TRBJ2-3; CDR3 DNA: TGTGCCACCAGTGATTTTGTAGCGGGGACCACAGATACGCAGTATTTT; CDR3 protein: CATSDFVAGTTDTQYF
D gene: NA; CDR3 length: 14; clone size: NA; V gene: TRBV20-1; J gene: TRBJ2-3; CDR3 DNA: TGCAGTGCTAGGAGATGGGGGGATGAAGATACGCAGTATTTT; CDR3 protein: CSARRWGDEDTQYF
D gene: NA; CDR3 length: 14; clone size: few; V gene: TRBV2; J gene: TRBJ1-1; CDR3 DNA: TGTGCCAGCAGATCAACAGCAGAGAACACTGAAGCTTTCTTT; CDR3 protein: CASRSTAENTEAFF
D gene: TRBD1; CDR3 length: 12; clone size: many; V gene: TRBV12-3/TRBV12-4; J gene: TRBJ1-2; CDR3 DNA: TGTGCCAGCAGTGACAGGGTATTTGGCTACACCTTC; CDR3 protein: CASSDRVFGYTF
D gene: NA; CDR3 length: 14; clone size: few; V gene: TRBV5-1; J gene: TRBJ1-4; CDR3 DNA: TGCGCCAGCAGCGAGGGGCGCGCTTCTGAAAAACTGTTTTTT; CDR3 protein: CASSEGRASEKLFF
D gene: NA; CDR3 length: 12; clone size: many; V gene: TRBV12-5; J gene: TRBJ1-2; CDR3 DNA: TGTGCTAGTGGTCACTCTAACTATGGCTACACCTTC; CDR3 protein: CASGHSNYGYTF
D gene: TRBD2; CDR3 length: 14; clone size: many; V gene: TRBV10-3; J gene: TRBJ2-1; CDR3 DNA: TGTGCCGCCGCTCCTGGACTAGCGATGAATGAGCAGTTCTTC; CDR3 protein: CAAAPGLAMNEQFF
D gene: NA; CDR3 length: 15; clone size: many; V gene: TRBV7-2; J gene: TRBJ2-2; CDR3 DNA: TGTGCCAGCAGCTTAGATGGGACGAACACCGGGGAGCTGTTTTTT; CDR3 protein: CASSLDGTNTGELFF
D gene: NA; CDR3 length: 13; clone size: many; V gene: TRBV5-6; J gene: TRBJ2-7; CDR3 DNA: TGTGCCAGCAGCGGAGAGGGAAACTACGAGCAGTACTTC; CDR3 protein: CASSGEGNYEQYF
D gene: NA; CDR3 length: 16; clone size: NA; V gene: TRBV12-5; J gene: TRBJ2-7; CDR3 DNA: TGTGCTAGTGGTTCATCCAATACCGGTCCTACCTACGAGCAGTACTTC; CDR3 protein: CASGSSNTGPTYEQYF
D gene: TRBD1; CDR3 length: 12; clone size: many; V gene: TRBV18; J gene: TRBJ1-6; CDR3 DNA: TGTGCCAGCTCTCCGACAGGGCCACCCCTCCACTTT; CDR3 protein: CASSPTGPPLHF
D gene: TRBD1; CDR3 length: 14; clone size: many; V gene: TRBV7-6; J gene: TRBJ1-2; CDR3 DNA: TGTGCCAGCAGCAGGGGACAGGGTCAGGATGGCTACACCTTC; CDR3 protein: CASSRGQGQDGYTF
D gene: TRBD1; CDR3 length: 14; clone size: many; V gene: TRBV5-1; J gene: TRBJ1-5; CDR3 DNA: TGCGCCAGCAGCCAGACAGGGTTGTATCAGCCCCAGCATTTT; CDR3 protein: CASSQTGLYQPQHF
D gene: NA; CDR3 length: 13; clone size: few; V gene: TRBV2; J gene: TRBJ1-2; CDR3 DNA: TGTGCCAGCAGGGCAGGACCTAACTATGGCTACACCTTC; CDR3 protein: CASRAGPNYGYTF
D gene: NA; CDR3 length: 14; clone size: many; V gene: TRBV29-1; J gene: TRBJ1-2; CDR3 DNA: TGCAGCGTTGAAGCCCATAATCGGACGGCCACTTACGCCTTC; CDR3 protein: CSVEAHNRTATYAF
D gene: NA; CDR3 length: 15; clone size: many; V gene: TRBV20-1; J gene: TRBJ2-1; CDR3 DNA: TGCAGTGCTAGAGATCCGGCTAGGGACTACAATGAGCAGTTCTTC; CDR3 protein: CSARDPARDYNEQFF
D gene: NA; CDR3 length: 13; clone size: NA; V gene: TRBV4-3; J gene: TRBJ2-1; CDR3 DNA: TGCGCCAGCAGCCAGGGACGGCGGGGTGAGCAGTTCTTC; CDR3 protein: CASSQGRRGEQFF
D gene: NA; CDR3 length: 13; clone size: NA; V gene: TRBV20-1; J gene: TRBJ2-7; CDR3 DNA: TGCAGTGCTATCCCCCCCTCGGTGGAAGAGCAGTACTTC; CDR3 protein: CSAIPPSVEEQYF
D gene: NA; CDR3 length: 16; clone size: many; V gene: TRBV13; J gene: TRBJ2-3; CDR3 DNA: TGTGCCAGCAGCGTCTACGCAGCGGGCCTCACAGATACGCAGTATTTT; CDR3 protein: CASSVYAAGLTDTQYF
D gene: TRBD2; CDR3 length: 15; clone size: few; V gene: TRBV27; J gene: TRBJ2-7; CDR3 DNA: TGTGCCAGCCGGCACGGGGGGAAGGTCTCCTACGAGCAGTACTTC; CDR3 protein: CASRHGGKVSYEQYF
D gene: NA; CDR3 length: 16; clone size: NA; V gene: TRBV2; J gene: TRBJ1-6; CDR3 DNA: TGTGCCAGCTACAATAATGGGCCAATCGCGTCTTCACCCCTCCACTTT; CDR3 protein: CASYNNGPIASSPLHF